These 4 T cell receptor beta chains share one sample of origin, sequenced in a study of breast tumors, draining lymph nodes, adjacent tissues (dated by TCRdb to about 2016). The lymph node samples were taken from the axillary draining lymph nodes of breast cancer patients. The library was obtained by multiplex PCR. The instrument was an Illumina HiSeq 2000. The raw public data were reprocessed by TCRdb itself: fastp quality trimming at Q25, MiXCR clonotype calling, in-frame beta chains only. Each entry is one CDR3 protein sequence, shown with its most common DNA and genes. This sample holds around 100,000 distinct CDR3 sequences; 21% were observed only once. The ten largest make up over 1% of the sample. The sequencing input was axillary lymph node tissue. The receptors originated from a female donor with breast cancer. Some clones in this sample may be carry-over from other donors' samples.

This clonotype was seen many times. This chain connects TRBV7-6 to TRBJ2-2; no firm D call. Germline-derived CDR1 and CDR2 are SGHVS and FNYEAQ. Trimming stripped 1 base from V and 4 bases from J, with 25 bases between. The CDR3 runs 20 residues. The CDR3 is CASSLVVSLLSPRITGELFF. CDR3 DNA: TGTGCCAGCAGCTTAGTAGTCTCACTGCTATCGCCCCGGATCACCGGGGAGCTGTTTTTT.

The table lists this clonotype with many counts. The genes are TRBV9 and TRBJ1-2, with 10 nucleotides matching TRBD1. There are 15 residues in the CDR3. V was clipped by 4 bases and J by 4 bases; unmatched bases: 7. Per the germline V gene, CDR1 is SGDLS and CDR2 is YYNGEE. This CDR3 reads CASSLTGGRRYGYTF. The CDR3 DNA sequence: TGTGCCAGCAGCCTGACAGGGGGCCGACGCTATGGCTACACCTTC. The full variable domain, its missing parts supplied by reference TRBV9 and TRBJ1-2, is DSGVTQTPKHLITATGQRVTLRCSPRSGDLSVYWYQQSLDQGLQFLIQYYNGEERAKGNILERFSAQQFPDLHSELNLSSLELGDSALYFCASSLTGGRRYGYTFGSGTRLTVV.

This clonotype has ten or more counts. The chain couples TRBV6-2 or TRBV6-3 to TRBJ1-6, with a tentative D call TRBD1 (5 bases). Germline CDR1 reads MNHEY; CDR2 reads SVGEGT. The CDR3 extends over 15 amino acids. V was shortened by 0 bases and J by 9 bases, with 12 bases between the two germline ends. In DNA, the CDR3 is TGTGCCAGCAGTTACTCGGGCAGGGTAGGTTCACCCCTCCACTTT. This encodes CASSYSGRVGSPLHF.

This clonotype was seen many times. The rearrangement joins TRBV12-3 or TRBV12-4 to TRBJ2-7, with D maybe TRBD1 (6 bases). Trimming took off 5 bases at V and 6 bases at J, with 14 bases between the two ends. This CDR3 is built from 13 residues. The CDR3 DNA reads as TGTGCCAGCAGTACACGGACAGCCCGCGAGCAGTACTTC. It codes for CASSTRTAREQYF.